Shown below are 5 T cell receptor beta chains from a single sample sequenced in a study of Ad26.COV2.S vaccination and SARS-CoV-2 variants. TCRdb keeps only in-frame clones here, not all; method: immunoSEQ multiplex PCR. The data show 440,000 or so clones, about 89% seen once. Noted treatment: roughly 18 received Ad26.COV2.S at low or high dose, single or two shots; 5 received placebo; per-sample allocation not given. Day 63 following the first vaccine or placebo injection was when the samples were taken. The sample consisted of peripheral blood, taken in a trial of Ad26.COV2.S vaccine versus placebo. These receptors were obtained from a person aged 18-60 years who received the Ad26.COV2.S COVID-19 vaccine or a placebo.

This clone was recorded once. The J gene is TRBJ1-6, the V gene TRBV6-5; no reliable D call. The CDR3 is made up of 16 amino acids. V was clipped by 4 bases and J by 5 bases, with 15 bases between them. Per the germline V gene, CDR1 is MNHEY and CDR2 is SVGAGI. DNA for the CDR3: TGTGCCAGCAGTTCATTCGCCGTCCCGGATAATTCACCCCTCCACTTT. It yields the protein CASSSFAVPDNSPLHF.

This clone has just one count. The chain links TRBV29-1 to TRBJ1-2; perhaps TRBD1 as D (6 bases). The CDR3 contains 13 residues. CDR1 is SQVTM, CDR2 ANQGSEA, per germline. With 4 bases removed from V and 4 bases from J, the gap between germline ends came to 13 bases. CDR3 bases: TGCAGCGTTGTCGGGGGCTTAAGCTATGGCTACACCTTC. Protein product: CSVVGGLSYGYTF.

V usage is TRBV18 and J usage is TRBJ1-1, with 12 bases lining up with TRBD1. The CDR3 is 14 amino acids. V was clipped by 4 bases and J by 7 bases; unmatched bases: 4. From germline, CDR1 is KGHSH and CDR2 LQKENI. The CDR3, as DNA: TGTGCCAGCTCACAGGGACAGGGGGCGAGTGAAGCTTTCTTT. Residues: CASSQGQGASEAFF.

The genes are TRBV4-1 and TRBJ1-6; a possible D gene is TRBD1 (5 bases). Germline values: CDR1 MGHRA, CDR2 YSYEKL. This CDR3 comprises 16 residues. The V and J ends lost 0 bases and 10 bases respectively, with 16 bases between them. The CDR3 DNA sequence: TGCGCCAGCAGCCAAGATGGACAAAACATTTACTCACCCCTCCACTTT. Translating it yields CASSQDGQNIYSPLHF.

The chain couples TRBV5-1 to TRBJ2-3, with D possibly TRBD2 on 5 matching bases. V lost 5 bases and J 1 base, leaving 11 bases between the germline ends. The length of the CDR3 is 14 residues. Looked up from germline, CDR1 is SGHRS and CDR2 is YFSETQ. The CDR3 is CASSFGRGTDTQYF. The CDR3 nucleotides read TGCGCCAGCAGTTTTGGGCGGGGCACAGATACGCAGTATTTT.